These 21 T cell receptor beta chains were all obtained from the same sample, sequenced in a study of cytomegalovirus exposure and HLA in healthy donors. This PCR relied on a set of 60 Vbeta primers and 13 Jbeta primers. Only in-frame clones appear in the TCRdb table, and some are missing; sequencing was by immunoSEQ multiplex PCR. The sample carries roughly 60,000 clones, approximately 83% recorded once. Input material: PBMCs. The receptor source for this set is a man between 25 and 39 years old in good health and CMV-seronegative.

V and J are TRBV6-5 and TRBJ2-7, with TRBD2 identical over 7 bases. J was trimmed by 5 bases and V by 6 bases; bases with no gene match: 10. The CDR3 has 14 amino acids. CDR1 and CDR2 (germline): MNHEY, SVGAGI. CDR3 region: CASRGAGESDEQYF. CDR3 DNA sequence: TGTGCCAGCAGAGGGGCGGGAGAGTCGGACGAGCAGTACTTC.

This clone was seen more than once but under ten times. The chain employs TRBV4-1 and TRBJ1-1, with TRBD1 identical over 8 bases. The junction had 5 bases not matched to a gene; V was cut back by 1 base and J by 1 base. The CDR3 covers 16 residues. Per the germline V gene, CDR1 is MGHRA and CDR2 is YSYEKL. In nucleotides, the CDR3 is TGCGCCAGCAGCCAAGGTCGGCAGGGGGCGAACACTGAAGCTTTCTTT. As protein: CASSQGRQGANTEAFF.

J is TRBJ1-2 and V is TRBV25-1; D remains ambiguous. The CDR3 is made up of 13 amino acids. The ends were cut back, 2 bases at V and 6 bases at J, with 10 bases in the middle. The germline V gene has CDR1 MGHDK and CDR2 SYGVNS. DNA for the CDR3: TGTGCCAGCAGTGAAGGAGGGTTAGATGGCTACACCTTC. This gives the protein CASSEGGLDGYTF.

The V gene is TRBV20-1, the J gene TRBJ2-7; a weak D match, TRBD1 (5 bases). CDR3 length equals 11 residues. CDR1 is DFQATT, CDR2 SNEGSKA, per germline (reference sequence). Between the trimmed V and J ends, which lost 2 bases and 3 bases, there was a span of 5 bases. The CDR3 is CSARQGYEQYF. In DNA, the CDR3 is TGCAGTGCTAGACAGGGCTACGAGCAGTACTTC.

In this sample, this clone turned up a few times. The CDR3 region has the DNA TGTGCCAGCAGCCTCCCGGAGACCCAGTACTTC. It specifies CASSLPETQYF. This rearrangement joins TRBV14 to TRBJ2-5, with unresolved D. Trimming cost V 4 bases and J 5 bases, with 5 bases left between them. The CDR3 consists of 11 residues. Germline values: CDR1 SGHDN, CDR2 FVKESK.

This clone was counted once. This chain connects TRBV27 to TRBJ1-4; a possible D gene is TRBD1 (6 bases). Between the trimmed V and J ends, which lost 3 bases and 3 bases, there was a span of 11 bases. The CDR3 spans 15 residues. Germline loops: CDR1 MNHEY, CDR2 SMNVEV (reference sequence). The CDR3 DNA follows: TGTGCCAGCAGTTTGTCCGAGGGGGCTAATGAAAAACTGTTTTTT. Amino acids: CASSLSEGANEKLFF.

Sample share makes this clone medium-sized. This rearrangement joins TRBV7-8 to TRBJ2-1; 15 positions match TRBD2. The CDR3 is 16 residues long. The trim removed 0 bases at V and 7 bases at J, leaving 1 base unmatched. The germline CDR1 and CDR2 sequences are SGHVS and FQNEAQ. The CDR3 reads CASSLAGLAGGNEQFF. CDR3 in DNA: TGTGCCAGCAGCTTAGCTGGACTAGCGGGAGGGAATGAGCAGTTCTTC.

The chain recombines TRBV14 with TRBJ2-7; D may be TRBD2 (6 bases). The germline V gene has CDR1 SGHDN and CDR2 FVKESK. The V end was cut by 1 base, the J end by 7 bases, with 8 bases between. The CDR3 length is 12 residues. The CDR3: CASSQGGEEQYF. Here the CDR3 DNA reads TGTGCCAGCAGCCAAGGGGGGGAGGAGCAGTACTTC.

The rearrangement joins TRBV7-8 to TRBJ2-4; the match to TRBD1 covers 10 bases. CDR1 and CDR2 (germline): SGHVS, FQNEAQ. V trimming: 4 bases; J trimming: 0 bases; junction bases outside the gene matches: 3. The CDR3 sequence is 16 residues long. The CDR3 nucleotides read TGTGCCAGCAGCTCAGGACAGGGGGTAGCCAAAAACATTCAGTACTTC. Its translation is CASSSGQGVAKNIQYF.

The genes are TRBV6-1 and TRBJ1-5, with TRBD1 as a possible D gene (5 bases). CDR3 size: 13 residues. Germline V CDR1 and CDR2: MNHNS, SASEGT. The V gene lost 2 bases and the J gene lost 16 bases, with 18 bases spanning the gap. Here the CDR3 reads CASSEWKGVQGHF. The CDR3 DNA sequence: TGTGCCAGCAGTGAATGGAAAGGGGTCCAGGGACATTTT.

The rearrangement uses TRBV21-1 and TRBJ1-1. TRBV21-1 is a pseudogene locus. The CDR3 has 21 residues. Written as DNA, the CDR3 is TGTGCCAGCAGCAAAGAGGAGGGTCGTGAGGGCTTTACCTTCATGAACACTGAAGCTTTCTTT. This codes for CASSKEEGREGFTFMNTEAFF.

The J gene is TRBJ1-2, the V gene TRBV29-1; TRBD1 aligns across 8 bases. The CDR3 runs to 13 residues. Looked up from germline, CDR1 is SQVTM and CDR2 is ANQGSEA. With 7 bases clipped from V and 4 bases from J, the junction kept 8 bases outside the gene matches. DNA of the CDR3: TGCAGCGCCGGAGGGACAGGTGGCTATGGCTACACCTTC. Its translation: CSAGGTGGYGYTF.

This clone was seen just once. V and J are TRBV29-1 and TRBJ1-1, with D maybe TRBD1 (5 bases). Germline CDR1 reads SQVTM; CDR2 reads ANQGSEA. Trimming removed 4 bases from V and 5 bases from J, with 20 bases in between. The CDR3 is made up of 15 amino acids. The CDR3 reads CSVGGGLGVQTEAFF. The CDR3 DNA reads TGCAGCGTTGGCGGGGGTCTGGGGGTACAGACTGAAGCTTTCTTT.

The rearrangement links TRBV7-2 to TRBJ2-1; tentative D call: TRBD2 (6 bases). V was shortened by 1 base and J by 9 bases, with 16 bases between the two germline ends. The CDR3 is 15 amino acids. Per the germline V gene, CDR1 is SGHTA and CDR2 is FQGNSA. The CDR3 sequence is CASSLENLGSLEQFF. In DNA form, the CDR3 reads TGTGCCAGCAGCTTAGAGAACCTCGGGAGTCTTGAGCAGTTCTTC.

The chain combines TRBV7-3 with TRBJ2-3, with a tentative D call TRBD1 (5 bases). The V gene lost 0 bases and the J gene lost 0 bases, with 13 bases spanning the gap. The V gene's germline CDR1 is SGHTA and CDR2 FQGTGA. The CDR3 extends over 17 amino acids. The CDR3 coding sequence is TGTGCCAGCAGCTTAACGGGTTGGGGCCGGAGCACAGATACGCAGTATTTT. The encoded protein is CASSLTGWGRSTDTQYF.

The chain is built from TRBV10-3 and TRBJ2-7; D is unclear. The CDR3 has 13 residues. Per the germline V gene, CDR1 is ENHRY and CDR2 is SYGVKD. V was clipped by 4 bases and J by 0 bases, with 7 bases between them. CDR3 sequence: CAISGGSSYEQYF. The CDR3 DNA reads TGTGCCATCAGTGGAGGAAGCTCCTACGAGCAGTACTTC.

The rearrangement joins TRBV7-2 to TRBJ2-5; D is ambiguous. The V end lost 6 bases, the J end lost 2 bases, and 10 bases lay between the germline ends. The CDR3 has 13 amino acids. CDR1 and CDR2 (germline): SGHTA, FQGNSA. CDR3 in DNA: TGTGCCAGCAGATTGACACCACAAGAGACCCAGTACTTC. Residues: CASRLTPQETQYF. The full variable domain, rest sourced from reference TRBV7-2 and TRBJ2-5, is GAGVSQSPSNKVTEKGKDVELRCDPISGHTALYWYRQSLGQGLEFLIYFQGNSAPDKSGLPSDRFSAERTGGSVSTLTIQRTQQEDSAVYLCASRLTPQETQYFGPGTRLLVL.

The chain is built from TRBV19 and TRBJ1-5; D perhaps matches TRBD1 (5 bases). The germline V gene has CDR1 LNHDA and CDR2 SQIVND (reference sequence). Trimming removed 9 bases at V and 0 bases at J, with 18 bases between. The CDR3 loop spans 16 amino acids. CDR3 region: CASAPDRTYSNQPQHF. The CDR3 nucleotides are TGTGCCAGCGCGCCTGACAGAACCTATAGCAATCAGCCCCAGCATTTT.

This chain connects TRBV7-9 to TRBJ2-7; 7 bases map to TRBD1. Germline V CDR1 and CDR2: SEHNR, FQNEAQ (reference sequence). Trimming at V came to 5 bases and at J to 0 bases, leaving 7 bases not matched to a gene. CDR3 length: 15 amino acids. The CDR3 loop is CASSPRDSPSYEQYF. The CDR3 bases are TGTGCCAGCAGCCCCCGGGACAGTCCCTCCTACGAGCAGTACTTC.

This chain uses TRBV7-6 with TRBJ1-6; tentatively, D is TRBD1 (5 bases). The germline CDR1 and CDR2 sequences are SGHVS and FNYEAQ. The CDR3 spans 17 residues. Deletions cut 4 bases from V and 8 bases from J, with 21 bases between. The CDR3 sequence: CASSSTLFFEGDSPLHF. The DNA of the CDR3 is TGTGCCAGCAGCTCTACCCTTTTCTTTGAAGGGGATTCACCCCTCCACTTT.

V gene TRBV7-9 combines with J gene TRBJ2-3; 10 bases are shared with TRBD2. V gave up 8 bases and J gave up 0 bases; unmatched junction bases: 2. The CDR3 is made up of 14 amino acids. Per the germline V gene, CDR1 is SEHNR and CDR2 is FQNEAQ (reference sequence). CDR3 sequence (DNA): TGTGCCAGCCTAGCGGGGGACAGCACAGATACGCAGTATTTT. Protein sequence: CASLAGDSTDTQYF.